A single sample is the source of the 5 T cell receptor beta chains below, sequenced in a study of radiotherapy plus CTLA-4 blockade in lung cancer. The data were produced by immunoSEQ multiplex PCR, yet TCRdb's version contains in-frame clones alone and is incomplete. Of around 72,000 clones listed, around 82% were seen once; the top ten hold less than 7.5%. This sample comprised peripheral blood, obtained from a patient treated with radiotherapy plus ipilimumab. The receptors derive from a human donor with non-small cell lung cancer who had a complete response to radiotherapy plus ipilimumab.

This chain joins TRBV19 and TRBJ1-1, with D unresolved. This CDR3 contains 13 residues. The V end lost 2 bases, the J end lost 8 bases, and 12 bases lay between the germline ends. Germline assignment: CDR1 LNHDA and CDR2 SQIVND (reference sequence). In DNA form, the CDR3 reads TGTGCCAGTAGTATAAGAGCGGGTTCCGAAGCTTTCTTT. This encodes CASSIRAGSEAFF.

The chain uses TRBV9 and TRBJ2-1; D assignment may be TRBD1 or TRBD2 (5 bases each). The germline CDR1 and CDR2 sequences are SGDLS and YYNGEE. Trimming took off 4 bases at V and 9 bases at J, with 23 bases between the two ends. The CDR3 has 16 amino acids. CDR3 sequence reads: CASSISSGPRSGEQFF. The CDR3, as DNA: TGTGCCAGCAGCATTAGCTCGGGGCCCAGGTCGGGTGAGCAGTTCTTC. Looking up the rest from reference TRBV9 and TRBJ2-1 gives the full variable domain: DSGVTQTPKHLITATGQRVTLRCSPRSGDLSVYWYQQSLDQGLQFLIQYYNGEERAKGNILERFSAQQFPDLHSELNLSSLELGDSALYFCASSISSGPRSGEQFFGPGTRLTVL.

Relative to its sample, this clone is large (0.1 to 1%). This same CDR3 is encoded by further DNA sequences in the sample. The chain has TRBV9 and TRBJ2-2; unclear D gene. The V gene lost 4 bases and the J gene lost 6 bases, with 10 bases spanning the gap. Germline CDR1 is SGDLS and CDR2 is YYNGEE. There are 13 residues in the CDR3. DNA of the CDR3: TGTGCCAGCAGCCTCAGTGGTCCCGGGGAGCTGTTTTTT. Its protein is CASSLSGPGELFF. Supplemented by reference TRBV9 and TRBJ2-2, the full variable domain reads DSGVTQTPKHLITATGQRVTLRCSPRSGDLSVYWYQQSLDQGLQFLIQYYNGEERAKGNILERFSAQQFPDLHSELNLSSLELGDSALYFCASSLSGPGELFFGEGSRLTVL.

The rearrangement joins TRBV7-9 to TRBJ2-7; D is uncertain. CDR1 and CDR2 (germline): SEHNR, FQNEAQ (reference sequence). The CDR3 has 11 amino acids. The ends were cut back, 4 bases at V and 5 bases at J, with 6 bases in the middle. CDR3 in amino acids: CASSWQHEQYF. The DNA of the CDR3 is TGTGCCAGCAGCTGGCAGCACGAGCAGTACTTC.

This chain joins TRBV11-3 and TRBJ2-4; TRBD1 matches 9 bases. Germline CDR1 reads SGHNT; CDR2 reads YENEEA. The CDR3 has 14 residues. The J segment lost 7 bases and the V segment lost 0 bases, leaving 1 base of the junction unmatched. This CDR3 reads CASSLETGGNIQYF. The CDR3 DNA follows: TGTGCCAGCAGCTTAGAGACAGGGGGGAACATTCAGTACTTC.